Listed here is a single T cell receptor beta chain. Study processing details: Amplification of reference gene primers was used by the study to estimate nucleated cell counts. The protocol was immunoSEQ multiplex PCR, while the TCRdb copy is restricted to in-frame clones and leaves out a portion. That table supplies the V and J calls and clone size; D and trimming were determined from the DNA. The sample includes a few hundred thousand clones, 88% of them seen just once. Germline V CDR1 and CDR2: SGHRS, YFSETQ. The CDR3 contains 14 residues. V was shortened by 2 bases and J by 1 base, with 9 bases between the two germline ends. The data stem from a study of blood T cell repertoires in COVID-19.

This sequence joins TRBV5-1 and TRBJ1-1; D is unresolved. This clonotype was obtained from a man aged 55-75 years who had recovered from COVID-19. Specimen: peripheral blood. The CDR3 sequence is CASSFEPGNTEAFF. CDR3 DNA: TGCGCCAGCAGCTTCGAACCAGGGAACACTGAAGCTTTCTTT.